The present TCR beta chain was sequenced within a study of blood T cells in healthy people across ages. Findings of the study overall: The long-lived group displayed more naive CD4+ cells, plus higher diversity, than the aged donors did.

CDR1 LGHDT and CDR2 YNNKEL come from the germline V gene (reference sequence). This CDR3 is built from 14 residues. A word on this clonotype: The antigen remains undetermined. Compared with germline, one end of the junction differs, possibly owing to a read error.

Primed by a sample-barcoded 5' primer and a J-beta primer mix, a second PCR proceeded for about 7 to 11 cycles. A single record per CDR3 protein comes from TCRdb applying MiXCR to the 5' RACE reads. The table lists hundreds of thousands of distinct CDR3 sequences, about 24% of them singletons. These same records also appear under a second study, on T cells of mothers and their children.

What was sequenced was blood. This TCR was sampled from a boy aged 5-17 years in good health. V is TRBV3-1 and J is TRBJ2-5, with D tentatively TRBD1 (6 bases). The J call may be wrong; the DNA end is better matched by TRBJ2-1. As DNA, the CDR3 is TGTCCCAGCAGCCAAGATTGGGGGCGGAATGAGCAGTTCTTC. This codes for CPSSQDWGRNEQFF.